These 15 T cell receptor beta chains were all obtained from the same sample, sequenced in a study of T cell responses to AZD1222 COVID-19 vaccine. TCRdb's copy holds only in-frame clones and misses some; the assay was immunoSEQ multiplex PCR. The data hold 250,000 to 300,000 clones, with roughly 93% observed a single time. The sequenced sample was peripheral blood, obtained 28 days after the second AZD1222 dose. Receptor source: an adult who received the AZD1222 COVID-19 vaccine.

The chain is built from TRBV9 and TRBJ2-3, with 9 bases fitting TRBD2. The CDR3 covers 16 residues. Germline CDR1 SGDLS, CDR2 YYNGEE. V trimming: 1 base; J trimming: 5 bases; junction bases outside the gene matches: 8. The CDR3 DNA reads TGTGCCAGCAGCGTAAGTCGGCGGGGGGGCGTAGATACGCAGTATTTT. Translating gives CASSVSRRGGVDTQYF.

This chain joins TRBV7-8 and TRBJ1-4, with D hard to call. The V and J ends lost 5 bases and 4 bases respectively, with 14 bases between them. CDR1 and CDR2 (germline): SGHVS, FQNEAQ. The CDR3 is 15 residues long. CDR3 in DNA: TGTGCCAGCAGCGCCCCGGGCCTTTTTAATGAAAAACTGTTTTTT. It yields the protein CASSAPGLFNEKLFF.

V usage is TRBV2 and J usage is TRBJ2-7; 7 bases are a match to TRBD1. V gave up 0 bases and J gave up 1 base; unmatched junction bases: 12. Germline V CDR1 and CDR2: SNHLY, FYNNEI. The CDR3 spans 18 residues. The CDR3 DNA is TGTGCCAGCAGTGAAGCGGGGGCACGACAGGGTTCATCCTACGAGCAGTACTTC. As protein: CASSEAGARQGSSYEQYF.

V and J are TRBV4-2 and TRBJ1-3; tentative D call: TRBD1 (6 bases). Germline V lookup: CDR1 LGHNA, CDR2 YNFKEQ. V was trimmed by 4 bases and J by 0 bases, leaving 13 bases between them. The CDR3 is made up of 16 amino acids. CDR3 amino acids: CASSPDWGPSGNTIYF. For the CDR3, the DNA is TGTGCCAGCAGCCCCGACTGGGGGCCCTCTGGAAACACCATATATTTT.

The chain carries TRBV3-1 (or the pseudogene TRBV3-2) and TRBJ1-4, with D uncertain. Germline CDR1 LGHDT, CDR2 YNNKEL (reference sequence). This CDR3 is 13 amino acids long. V dropped 4 bases and J dropped 1 base, with 4 bases sitting between them. CDR3: CASSPVTNEKLFF. DNA of the CDR3: TGTGCCAGCAGCCCGGTAACTAATGAAAAACTGTTTTTT.

V and J are TRBV30 and TRBJ2-7; 7 positions match TRBD2. Per germline, CDR1 GTSNPN and CDR2 SVGIG (reference sequence). V trimming: 4 bases; J trimming: 3 bases; junction bases outside the gene matches: 6. The CDR3 runs to 13 residues. CDR3 sequence (DNA): TGTGCCTGGATGGGAGGGGTGGACTACGAGCAGTACTTC. This codes for CAWMGGVDYEQYF.

Comments on this clone: An end of the junction differs from the germline gene, which may be a read error. The rearrangement links TRBV28 to TRBJ1-2; D is unclear. This CDR3 contains 15 residues. Germline CDR1 is MDHEN and CDR2 is SYDVKM. CDR3 nucleotides: TGTGCCAGCAGTGTATGGACCATTGACGACTATGGCTACACCTTC. This sequence encodes CASSVWTIDDYGYTF.

The chain joins TRBV3-1 (or the pseudogene TRBV3-2) to TRBJ2-4; D remains ambiguous. Trimming left V 1 base short and J 4 bases short, with 11 bases between. This CDR3 region has 15 residues. The germline CDR1 and CDR2 sequences are LGHDT and YNNKEL (reference sequence). This chain's CDR3 is CASSQVYGLKNIQYF. The CDR3 DNA is TGTGCCAGCAGCCAAGTGTACGGGCTGAAAAACATTCAGTACTTC.

This chain joins TRBV24-1 and TRBJ2-3; 9 nucleotides align to TRBD2. Unmatched junction bases numbered 7, after V lost 5 bases and J lost 2 bases. Germline loops: CDR1 KGHDR, CDR2 SFDVKD. The CDR3 is made up of 16 amino acids. The CDR3 DNA is TGTGCCACCAGTGTAGGACTAGCGTGGACCACAGATACGCAGTATTTT. Protein sequence: CATSVGLAWTTDTQYF.

The rearrangement uses TRBV4-3 and TRBJ2-1; the D gene is possibly TRBD2 (7 bases). Germline V lookup: CDR1 LGHNA, CDR2 YSLEER. The CDR3 sequence is 15 residues long. V lost 4 bases, J lost 7 bases, and 17 bases lay in between. The CDR3 coding sequence is TGCGCCAGCAGCCTGTATGGGGAGGGGGGGAATGAGCAGTTCTTC. Its translation is CASSLYGEGGNEQFF.

CDR3: CASSLFPDRELSYEQYF. In DNA form, the CDR3 reads TGTGCCAGCAGTTTATTCCCGGACAGAGAACTTTCCTACGAGCAGTACTTC. V is TRBV27 and J is TRBJ2-7, with D possibly being TRBD1 (6 bases). The CDR3 sequence is 17 residues long. The V end was cut by 1 base, the J end by 1 base, with 17 bases between. Germline assignment: CDR1 MNHEY and CDR2 SMNVEV (reference sequence).

This clone was picked up one time. V gene TRBV6-2 or TRBV6-3 combines with J gene TRBJ1-1; 8 nucleotides match TRBD1. The CDR3 spans 15 residues. The germline CDR1 and CDR2 sequences are MNHEY and SVGEGT. The ends lost 2 bases at V and 6 bases at J; junction bases unmatched: 8. The CDR3 DNA sequence: TGTGCCAGCAGTTACCCAGGGGGCAGAGAGGCTGAAGCTTTCTTT. Its protein product is CASSYPGGREAEAFF.

The chain employs TRBV29-1 and TRBJ2-2; D tentatively fits TRBD1 or TRBD2 (5 bases each). V gave up 0 bases and J gave up 0 bases, with 11 bases separating them. There are 16 residues in the CDR3. Germline lookup yields CDR1 SQVTM and CDR2 ANQGSEA. The CDR3, as DNA: TGCAGCGTTGAAGATCTTCGAGGGGCGAACACCGGGGAGCTGTTTTTT. Encoded protein: CSVEDLRGANTGELFF.

The chain carries TRBV7-8 and TRBJ2-7, with unresolved D. Trimming shortened V by 1 base and J by 0 bases, and 4 bases separated the two germline ends. The CDR3 is made up of 13 amino acids. Germline values: CDR1 SGHVS, CDR2 FQNEAQ. For the CDR3, the DNA is TGTGCCAGCAGCTTAGAGCGCTCCTACGAGCAGTACTTC. This gives the protein CASSLERSYEQYF.

This clone has a handful of counts. The rearrangement uses TRBV11-2 and TRBJ2-7; no clear D. CDR1 SGHAT and CDR2 FQNNGV come from the germline V gene. The CDR3 spans 17 residues. Trimming cost V 2 bases and J 7 bases, with 24 bases left between them. CDR3 sequence: CASSLTISAVGSSEQYF. As DNA, the CDR3 is TGTGCCAGCAGCTTAACCATCTCAGCCGTCGGCAGCTCGGAGCAGTACTTC.